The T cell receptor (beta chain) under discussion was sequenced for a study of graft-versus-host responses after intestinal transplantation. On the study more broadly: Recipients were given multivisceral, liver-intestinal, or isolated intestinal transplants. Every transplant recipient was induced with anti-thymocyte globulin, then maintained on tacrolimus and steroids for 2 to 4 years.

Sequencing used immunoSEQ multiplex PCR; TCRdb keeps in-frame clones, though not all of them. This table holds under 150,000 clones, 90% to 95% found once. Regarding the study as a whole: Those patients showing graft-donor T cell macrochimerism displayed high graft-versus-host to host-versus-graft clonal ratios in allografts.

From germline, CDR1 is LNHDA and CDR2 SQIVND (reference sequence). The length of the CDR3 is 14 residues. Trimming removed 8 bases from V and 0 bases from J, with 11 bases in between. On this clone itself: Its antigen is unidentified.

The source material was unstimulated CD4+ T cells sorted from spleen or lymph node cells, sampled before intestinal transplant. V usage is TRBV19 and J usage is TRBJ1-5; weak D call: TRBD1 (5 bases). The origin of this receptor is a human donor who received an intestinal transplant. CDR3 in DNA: TGTGCCAGTTTCCTAAGGGGTAGCAATCAGCCCCAGCATTTT. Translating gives CASFLRGSNQPQHF.